This is a list of T cell receptor beta chains from one sample in a study of blood T cell repertoires in COVID-19. Measured with immunoSEQ multiplex PCR; TCRdb has only the in-frame clones, and not every one. The sample shows some 130,000 clones, 90% of them seen only once. Sequenced: peripheral blood. The receptors derive from a man aged 60 to 75 with COVID-19, enrolled during active disease. The CDR3 runs from the conserved cysteine through the conserved F or W. D genes are given only for firm matches. Clone size is stated in some rows and not others, as once, few, many or a class when expanded.

v_gene	d_gene	j_gene	abundance	CDR3nt	CDR3aa
TRBV13	TRBD1	TRBJ2-2	once	TGTGCCAGCAGCAAAAGGCGGGTCGGGACAGGGGAGACCGGGGAGCTGTTTTTT	CASSKRRVGTGETGELFF
TRBV6-1	TRBD1	TRBJ1-2	once	TGTGCCAGCAGTGACCCCTACAGGGGGGATGGCTACACCTTC	CASSDPYRGDGYTF
TRBV4-2	TRBD2	TRBJ2-1	.	TGTGCCAGCAGTGTAGCGGGAGGTGTTAATGAGCAGTTCTTC	CASSVAGGVNEQFF
TRBV28	.	TRBJ1-3	.	TGTGCCAGCAGTTCACGGACAGACAATGCTGGAAACACCATATATTTT	CASSSRTDNAGNTIYF
TRBV4-1	.	TRBJ2-3	.	TGCGCCAGCAGCCAGGCTAGCGGCACAGATACGCAGTATTTT	CASSQASGTDTQYF
TRBV6-1	TRBD2	TRBJ2-3	once	TGTGCCAGCAGTGAGCGGGAGAGAACAGATACGCAGTATTTT	CASSERERTDTQYF
TRBV3-1/TRBV3-2	.	TRBJ2-7	.	TGTGCCAGCAGCCCCCGACAGAACCCCGCCTACGAGCAGTACTTC	CASSPRQNPAYEQYF
TRBV15	.	TRBJ1-5	once	TGTGCCACCAGCAGAGGCCAGTTTAATCAGCCCCAGCATTTT	CATSRGQFNQPQHF
TRBV6-1	.	TRBJ2-1	.	TGTGCCAGCAGTGCCCCGGGTTGGGGGAGCGGGCACAATGAGCAGTTCTTC	CASSAPGWGSGHNEQFF
TRBV3-1/TRBV3-2	.	TRBJ2-2	.	TGTGCCAGCAGCCCTAAAGGGCAGGGGTTCACCGGGGAGCTGTTTTTT	CASSPKGQGFTGELFF
TRBV7-9	.	TRBJ2-1	.	TGTGCCAGCAGCTTAGGAGCGGGCGTGAGCTACAATGAGCAGTTCTTC	CASSLGAGVSYNEQFF
TRBV27	.	TRBJ2-2	.	TGTGCCAGCATCCATTGGTATAGCAACGAATCCCCGAACACCGGGGAGCTGTTTTTT	CASIHWYSNESPNTGELFF
TRBV4-1	.	TRBJ2-7	.	TGCGCCAGCAGCCAAGTGCCCTCTCCTGGGGCCTTGGAGTACGAGCAGTACTTC	CASSQVPSPGALEYEQYF